The rows below give T cell receptor beta chains drawn from one sample of a study of blood T cells in healthy people across ages. TCRdb recomputed calls from the 5' RACE reads with MiXCR, one row per CDR3 protein. This table has 650,000 to 1,000,000 distinct CDR3 sequences, roughly 35% appearing once. The sequenced material came from blood. The receptors derive from a man aged 18 to 29 in good health. CDR3s leave out the opening cysteine and the closing phenylalanine or tryptophan.

v_gene: TRBV9; len: 13; j_gene: TRBJ2-2; CDR3aa: ASSVGAGITGELF
v_gene: TRBV6-5; len: 13; j_gene: TRBJ1-6; CDR3aa: ASSPTTGNRSPLH
v_gene: TRBV12-3/TRBV12-4; len: 14; j_gene: TRBJ1-1; CDR3aa: ASSRPLGTGNTEAF
v_gene: TRBV6-6; len: 13; j_gene: TRBJ2-5; CDR3aa: ASSYSAGDGETQY
v_gene: TRBV6-2/TRBV6-3; len: 16; j_gene: TRBJ2-1; CDR3aa: ASTYPGQGGSTIHEQF
v_gene: TRBV30; len: 15; j_gene: TRBJ2-5; CDR3aa: AWSHASWQFFSETQY
v_gene: TRBV5-1; len: 14; j_gene: TRBJ2-3; CDR3aa: ASSSTGQGLQDTQY
v_gene: TRBV27; len: 14; j_gene: TRBJ2-1; CDR3aa: ASSLLLQSQRNEQF
v_gene: TRBV4-1; len: 11; j_gene: TRBJ1-2; CDR3aa: ASSQEGHGGFT
v_gene: TRBV4-3; len: 13; j_gene: TRBJ2-1; CDR3aa: ASSQSHGGGGEQF
v_gene: TRBV29-1; len: 9; j_gene: TRBJ2-3; CDR3aa: STRDYPTQY
v_gene: TRBV4-1; len: 11; j_gene: TRBJ2-1; CDR3aa: ASSQVPPNEQF
v_gene: TRBV7-2; len: 16; j_gene: TRBJ1-6; CDR3aa: AGSSEPPPGTVNSPLH
v_gene: TRBV28; len: 13; j_gene: TRBJ1-1; CDR3aa: ASRPARTGSSEAF
v_gene: TRBV28; len: 14; j_gene: TRBJ2-4; CDR3aa: ASSLFSSGARNIQY
v_gene: TRBV28; len: 15; j_gene: TRBJ1-5; CDR3aa: ASSPPMGTANNQPQH
v_gene: TRBV3-1; len: 15; j_gene: TRBJ2-6; CDR3aa: ASSQNSGSSGANVLT
v_gene: TRBV29-1; len: 11; j_gene: TRBJ2-1; CDR3aa: SVAAGDRNEQF
v_gene: TRBV7-2; len: 14; j_gene: TRBJ2-3; CDR3aa: ASSSRTSGHTDTQY
v_gene: TRBV27; len: 11; j_gene: TRBJ2-7; CDR3aa: AGSPRDLGEQY
v_gene: TRBV20-1; len: 11; j_gene: TRBJ1-2; CDR3aa: CALTGGDYGYT
v_gene: TRBV7-2; len: 15; j_gene: TRBJ2-1; CDR3aa: ASSLAGRGSYGNEQF
v_gene: TRBV20-1; len: 13; j_gene: TRBJ1-6; CDR3aa: SARDNQGEVSPLH
v_gene: TRBV5-1; len: 13; j_gene: TRBJ1-2; CDR3aa: ASGFGTRTDYGYT
v_gene: TRBV29-1; len: 10; j_gene: TRBJ2-5; CDR3aa: SGRTGQETQY